This TCR beta chain was identified in a study of T cell responses to AZD1222 COVID-19 vaccine. Looking at the study overall: Analyses pooled second doses at about 4 or about 12 weeks. General observations from the study: The sample set comprised mostly white British donors with more females, and clonal diversity was possibly underestimated.

V lost 5 bases, J lost 4 bases, and 22 bases lay in between. The CDR3 extends over 17 amino acids. Germline V lookup: CDR1 SGHNT, CDR2 YENEEA. This clone was seen only once. Antigen: not known. Data came from immunoSEQ multiplex PCR; TCRdb stores just in-frame clones and leaves some out. The sample lists under 150,000 clones, about 94% occurring once. The receptor comes from an adult in good health. The V and J genes are TRBV11-3 and TRBJ2-3; TRBD2 might be the D (6 bases). The sequences come from peripheral blood, collected on day 0 of AZD1222 vaccination. The DNA for the CDR3 is TGTGCCAGCAGCCCGGATGGCGGGGCGGTCGATTCAGATACGCAGTATTTT. Residues: CASSPDGGAVDSDTQYF.